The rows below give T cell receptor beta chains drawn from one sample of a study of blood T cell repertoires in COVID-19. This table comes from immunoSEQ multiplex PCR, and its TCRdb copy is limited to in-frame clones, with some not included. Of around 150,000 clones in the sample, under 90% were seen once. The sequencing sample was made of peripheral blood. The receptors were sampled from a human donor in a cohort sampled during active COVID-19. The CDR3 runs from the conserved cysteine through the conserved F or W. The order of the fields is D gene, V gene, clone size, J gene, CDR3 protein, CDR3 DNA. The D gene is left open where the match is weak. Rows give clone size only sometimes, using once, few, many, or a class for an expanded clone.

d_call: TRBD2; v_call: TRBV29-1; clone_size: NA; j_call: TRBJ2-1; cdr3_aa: CSVAGFSGGPTYEQFF; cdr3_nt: TGCAGCGTTGCCGGTTTCAGCGGGGGGCCAACCTATGAGCAGTTCTTC
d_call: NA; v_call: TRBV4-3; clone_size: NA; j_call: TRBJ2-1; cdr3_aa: CASSPRAGAGNEQFF; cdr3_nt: TGCGCCAGCAGCCCTCGGGCGGGGGCGGGAAATGAGCAGTTCTTC
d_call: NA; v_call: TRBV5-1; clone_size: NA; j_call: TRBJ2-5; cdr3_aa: CASRGRTDSLETQYF; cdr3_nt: TGCGCCAGCAGAGGGAGGACCGACTCATTAGAGACCCAGTACTTC
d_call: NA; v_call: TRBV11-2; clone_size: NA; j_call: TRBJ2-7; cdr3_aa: CASSIRYEQYF; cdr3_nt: TGTGCCAGCAGCATCAGATACGAGCAGTACTTC
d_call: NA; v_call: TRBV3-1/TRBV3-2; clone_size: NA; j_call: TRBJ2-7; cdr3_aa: CASSQGASYEQYF; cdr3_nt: TGTGCCAGCAGCCAAGGAGCATCCTACGAGCAGTACTTC
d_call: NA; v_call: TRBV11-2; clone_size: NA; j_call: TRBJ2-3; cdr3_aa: CASSLSLGTHTDTQYF; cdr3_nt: TGTGCCAGCAGCTTATCTCTCGGGACACACACAGATACGCAGTATTTT
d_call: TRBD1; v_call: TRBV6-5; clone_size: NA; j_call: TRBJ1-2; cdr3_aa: CASRTGTGGRNTF; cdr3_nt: TGTGCCAGCCGGACCGGGACAGGGGGCCGGAACACCTTC
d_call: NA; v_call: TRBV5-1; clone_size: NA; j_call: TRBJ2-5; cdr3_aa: CASSGAGHQETQYF; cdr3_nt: TGCGCCAGCAGCGGGGCTGGACACCAAGAGACCCAGTACTTC
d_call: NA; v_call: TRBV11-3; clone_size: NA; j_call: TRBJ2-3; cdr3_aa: CASSLGGNSDTQYF; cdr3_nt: TGTGCCAGCAGCTTGGGCGGGAACTCAGATACGCAGTATTTT
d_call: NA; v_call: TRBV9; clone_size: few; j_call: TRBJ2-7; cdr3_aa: CASSARGGETYEQYF; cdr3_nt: TGTGCCAGCAGCGCCCGAGGGGGGGAGACCTACGAGCAGTACTTC
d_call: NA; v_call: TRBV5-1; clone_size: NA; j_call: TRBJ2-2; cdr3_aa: CASSNTQVTGELFF; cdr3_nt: TGCGCCAGCAGCAATACTCAAGTTACCGGGGAGCTGTTTTTT
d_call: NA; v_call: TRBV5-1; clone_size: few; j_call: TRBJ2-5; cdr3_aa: CASSFRVETQYF; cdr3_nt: TGCGCCAGCAGCTTCAGGGTAGAGACCCAGTACTTC
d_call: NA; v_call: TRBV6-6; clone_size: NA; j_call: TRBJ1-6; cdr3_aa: CASSDRTNSPLHF; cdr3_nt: TGTGCCAGCAGTGACAGAACTAATTCACCCCTCCACTTT
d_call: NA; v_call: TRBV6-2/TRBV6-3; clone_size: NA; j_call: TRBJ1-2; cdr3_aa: CASNPKGDNQTRGYTF; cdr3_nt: TGTGCCAGCAACCCCAAGGGGGACAACCAAACGAGGGGCTACACCTTC
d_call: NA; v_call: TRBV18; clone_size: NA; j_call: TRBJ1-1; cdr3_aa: CASSPGTGRTEAFF; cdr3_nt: TGTGCCAGCTCACCAGGAACAGGGCGCACTGAAGCTTTCTTT
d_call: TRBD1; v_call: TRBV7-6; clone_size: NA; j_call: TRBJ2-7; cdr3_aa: CASSPDTGGLSYEQYF; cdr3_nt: TGTGCCAGCAGCCCAGACACAGGGGGGCTATCCTACGAGCAGTACTTC
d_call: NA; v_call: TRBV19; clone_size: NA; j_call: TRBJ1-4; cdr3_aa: CASSIDRRKLFF; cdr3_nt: TGTGCCAGTAGTATAGACCGGCGGAAACTGTTTTTT
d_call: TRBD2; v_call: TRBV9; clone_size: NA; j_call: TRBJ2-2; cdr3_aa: CASSPRAGVAGELFF; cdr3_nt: TGTGCCAGCAGCCCCAGGGCGGGAGTCGCCGGGGAGCTGTTTTTT
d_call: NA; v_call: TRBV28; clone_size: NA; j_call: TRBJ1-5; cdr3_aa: CASSRVQPQHF; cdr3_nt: TGTGCCAGCAGTCGTGTTCAGCCCCAGCATTTT
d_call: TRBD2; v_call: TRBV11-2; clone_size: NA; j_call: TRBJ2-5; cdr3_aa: CASSPTGGMETQYF; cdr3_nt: TGTGCCAGCAGCCCTACGGGGGGGATGGAGACCCAGTACTTC
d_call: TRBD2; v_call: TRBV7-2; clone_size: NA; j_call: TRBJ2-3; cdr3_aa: CASNLAGGLDTQYF; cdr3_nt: TGTGCCAGCAACCTAGCGGGGGGGCTGGATACGCAGTATTTT
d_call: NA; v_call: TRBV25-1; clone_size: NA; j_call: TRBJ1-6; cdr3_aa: CASSALASPLHF; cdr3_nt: TGTGCCAGCAGTGCCTTAGCTTCACCCCTCCACTTT